The 3 T cell receptor beta chains in this list originate from one sample, sequenced in a study of cytomegalovirus exposure and HLA in healthy donors. The PCR used 60 Vbeta and 13 Jbeta primers. Data came from immunoSEQ multiplex PCR; TCRdb stores just in-frame clones and leaves some out. The profile shows 100,000 to 120,000 clones, 80% of them singletons. The sequenced sample was PBMCs. The receptor set was obtained from an older woman in good health and CMV-seropositive.

The chain employs TRBV30 and TRBJ2-7; D remains ambiguous. CDR3 length: 13 amino acids. The ends were cut back, 0 bases at V and 0 bases at J, with 6 bases in the middle. Germline CDR1 is GTSNPN and CDR2 is SVGIG (reference sequence). The CDR3 nucleotides are TGTGCCTGGAGTGTATCTTTCTCCTACGAGCAGTACTTC. It yields the protein CAWSVSFSYEQYF. Full variable domain (remainder filled in from reference TRBV30 and TRBJ2-7): SQTIHQWPATLVQPVGSPLSLECTVEGTSNPNLYWYRQAAGRGLQLLFYSVGIGQISSEVPQNLSASRPQDRQFILSSKKLLLSDSGFYLCAWSVSFSYEQYFGPGTRLTVT.

The chain carries TRBV6-1 and TRBJ2-5; a possible D gene is TRBD1 (5 bases). This CDR3 contains 14 residues. CDR1 is MNHNS and CDR2 is SASEGT in the germline V gene. Trimming took off 0 bases at V and 3 bases at J, with 8 bases between the two ends. For the CDR3, the DNA is TGTGCCAGCAGTGAAGCGGGCAGGGAAGAGACCCAGTACTTC. It yields the protein CASSEAGREETQYF.

The chain couples TRBV4-2 to TRBJ1-3, with unresolved D. The ends were cut back, 1 base at V and 1 base at J, with 5 bases in the middle. Germline V lookup: CDR1 LGHNA, CDR2 YNFKEQ. This CDR3 contains 14 residues. CDR3 region: CASSQGRSGNTIYF. CDR3 coding DNA: TGTGCCAGCAGCCAAGGGAGATCTGGAAACACCATATATTTT.